This T cell receptor beta chain is from a study of immune characterization of retroperitoneal liposarcoma. The germline V gene encodes CDR1 MNHNS and CDR2 SASEGT. The trim removed 5 bases at V and 2 bases at J, leaving 1 base unmatched. This CDR3 is 15 amino acids long. TCRdb used MiXCR to reprocess the PCR reads, holding one entry per CDR3 protein. The sample consists of under 11,000 distinct CDR3 sequences, around 30% of them appearing once. The sample taken for sequencing was tumor tissue. This sequence originates from a male donor with retroperitoneal liposarcoma. The genes are TRBV6-1 and TRBJ2-5; 14 bases map to TRBD2. The CDR3 DNA reads as TGTGCCAGCAGTCGACTAGCGGGGGGGCAAGAGACCCAGTACTTC. Amino acids: CASSRLAGGQETQYF.